Listed here are 19 T cell receptor beta chains from one sample, sequenced in a study of CD8 T cells in ankylosing spondylitis. Study-wide points: Within ankylosing spondylitis blood, a TCR beta motif made up of several highly homologous variants appeared to be characteristic.

For these receptors, no antigen is known. One entry per CDR3 protein, called by TCRdb with MiXCR from the 5' RACE reads. The sample gives 200,000 to 250,000 distinct CDR3 sequences, 5.5% to 7.5% of which show up once; 14% is in the top ten. Sequencing used blood, either unsorted or a sorted T cell fraction (not recorded which). All receptors come from a male donor with ankylosing spondylitis.

This clonotype was observed at least ten times. This chain uses TRBV6-5 with TRBJ2-1, with unresolved D. The V end lost 1 base, the J end lost 0 bases, and 10 bases lay between the germline ends. The germline gives CDR1 MNHEY, CDR2 SVGAGI. The CDR3 is made up of 16 amino acids. The CDR3 spells CASSYFEESSYNEQFF. DNA for the CDR3: TGTGCCAGCAGTTACTTCGAGGAGAGCTCCTACAATGAGCAGTTCTTC.

This clonotype was seen many times. The gene calls are TRBV12-3 or TRBV12-4 and TRBJ2-7; D ambiguous. The CDR3 runs 13 residues. V was clipped by 3 bases and J by 4 bases, with 10 bases between them. The CDR3 DNA follows: TGTGCCAGCAGTTTTCCCCCTCGTTACGAGCAGTACTTC. Its translation is CASSFPPRYEQYF.

This clonotype was seen repeatedly, ten times or more. The J gene is TRBJ1-4, the V gene TRBV12-3 or TRBV12-4; no clear D. V was shortened by 6 bases and J by 8 bases, with 13 bases between the two germline ends. CDR3 length equals 13 residues. DNA of the CDR3: TGTGCCAGCAGCATCGCAGTTACGGAAAAACTGTTTTTT. Translation: CASSIAVTEKLFF.

This clonotype was seen repeatedly, ten times or more. The chain recombines TRBV12-3 or TRBV12-4 with TRBJ1-3; no firm D call. CDR3 length: 18 residues. Trimming cost V 3 bases and J 2 bases, with 20 bases left between them. The CDR3 reads CASSLFQATARAGNTIYF. The CDR3 DNA reads as TGTGCCAGCAGTTTGTTCCAAGCCACAGCTAGGGCTGGAAACACCATATATTTT.

This clonotype was observed a handful of times. The chain uses TRBV19 and TRBJ2-7, with D hard to call. The CDR3 extends over 13 amino acids. V lost 2 bases and J 4 bases, leaving 9 bases between the germline ends. CDR1 is LNHDA, CDR2 SQIVND, per germline (reference sequence). The CDR3 loop reads CASSIQVTYEQYF. CDR3 coding DNA: TGTGCCAGTAGTATACAGGTTACTTACGAGCAGTACTTC.

This clonotype was counted many times. The chain employs TRBV5-6 and TRBJ1-2; D is undetermined. V dropped 3 bases and J dropped 5 bases, with 17 bases sitting between them. The CDR3 is 15 residues long. Germline CDR1 is SGHDT and CDR2 is YYEEEE. The CDR3 sequence is CASSSDRILGYGYTF. CDR3 in DNA: TGTGCCAGCAGCTCCGACCGGATTCTAGGTTATGGCTACACCTTC.

This clonotype showed up many times. The chain carries TRBV18 and TRBJ2-3; D possibly corresponds to TRBD2 (6 bases). This CDR3 is 15 amino acids long. Germline V lookup: CDR1 KGHSH, CDR2 LQKENI. V shed 3 bases and J shed 0 bases, with 10 bases lying between them. The DNA of the CDR3 is TGTGCCAGCTCACCTGGGGGGTCCAGCACAGATACGCAGTATTTT. Protein: CASSPGGSSTDTQYF.

This clonotype was seen repeatedly, ten times or more. The chain recombines TRBV29-1 with TRBJ2-1; 9 nucleotides line up with TRBD2. V lost 6 bases, J lost 2 bases, and 5 bases stayed unmatched. The germline gives CDR1 SQVTM, CDR2 ANQGSEA. This CDR3 contains 14 residues. In nucleotides, the CDR3 is TGCAGCGTCCCGACTAGCGGTACCTACAATGAGCAGTTCTTC. Its protein product is CSVPTSGTYNEQFF.

This clonotype was counted many times. The chain combines TRBV20-1 with TRBJ2-3; D uncertain. Trimming took 3 bases from V and 0 from J, leaving 19 bases between them. The germline V gene encodes CDR1 DFQATT and CDR2 SNEGSKA (reference sequence). The CDR3 length is 17 residues. CDR3 loop: CSARGSSQEFSTDTQYF. The CDR3 DNA follows: TGCAGTGCTAGGGGTTCCAGCCAGGAGTTTAGCACAGATACGCAGTATTTT.

The table lists this clonotype with many counts. The chain combines TRBV7-9 with TRBJ1-1; D not resolved. CDR1 is SEHNR, CDR2 FQNEAQ, per germline (reference sequence). The CDR3 extends over 12 amino acids. Between the trimmed V and J ends, which lost 5 bases and 8 bases, there was a span of 12 bases. The CDR3 is CASSGVQWEAFF. The CDR3 DNA follows: TGTGCCAGCAGCGGGGTCCAGTGGGAAGCTTTCTTT.

This clonotype was counted between two and nine times. V gene TRBV4-3 combines with J gene TRBJ2-2; unclear D gene. The V gene's germline CDR1 is LGHNA and CDR2 YSLEER. CDR3 length: 16 amino acids. Trimming removed 0 bases at V and 1 base at J, with 9 bases between. CDR3 sequence (DNA): TGCGCCAGCAGCCAAGAGACCTCCTGGAACACCGGGGAGCTGTTTTTT. It encodes CASSQETSWNTGELFF.

This clonotype was counted at least ten times. The rearrangement links TRBV5-1 to TRBJ2-7; D may correspond to TRBD1 or TRBD2 (6 bases each). CDR1 and CDR2 (germline): SGHRS, YFSETQ. V was clipped by 2 bases and J by 3 bases, with 9 bases between them. This CDR3 region has 13 residues. CDR3 in DNA: TGCGCCAGCAGCTTCGGGGGCGACTACGAGCAGTACTTC. Protein product: CASSFGGDYEQYF.

The chain links TRBV20-1 to TRBJ1-2; D is ambiguous. From germline, CDR1 is DFQATT and CDR2 SNEGSKA (reference sequence). V lost 5 bases to trimming and J lost 3 bases, with 13 bases between them. The CDR3 has 13 amino acids. The CDR3 sequence: CSAVDVRYYGYTF. The CDR3 DNA is TGCAGTGCTGTAGACGTAAGATACTATGGCTACACCTTC.

This clonotype was seen many times. The CDR3 region is CATSSERGVSNSPLHF. CDR3 sequence (DNA): TGTGCCACCAGCAGCGAGAGGGGGGTCTCTAATTCACCCCTCCACTTT. The V call is TRBV15, the J call TRBJ1-6; TRBD1 is a possible D gene (6 bases). The CDR3 has 16 amino acids. V was cut by 3 bases and J by 6 bases, with 15 bases left in between. CDR1 is LNHNV, CDR2 YYDKDF, per germline (reference sequence).

In its sample, this clonotype was seen many times. The rearrangement uses TRBV27 and TRBJ2-7; weak D call: TRBD1 (6 bases). CDR3 size: 14 residues. Trimming left V 4 bases short and J 4 bases short, with 14 bases between. Germline V lookup: CDR1 MNHEY, CDR2 SMNVEV (reference sequence). CDR3 region: CASSSRDTLYEQYF. The CDR3 bases are TGTGCCAGCAGTTCTCGGGACACCCTTTACGAGCAGTACTTC.

This clonotype has more than one count but fewer than ten. The chain recombines TRBV5-1 with TRBJ2-7; 10 nucleotides line up with TRBD2. The V segment lost 5 bases and the J segment 4 bases; nucleotides outside the gene matches: 15. The CDR3 has 17 residues. Germline V CDR1 and CDR2: SGHRS, YFSETQ. CDR3 loop: CASRSLAGEAGEYEQYF. Here the CDR3 DNA reads TGCGCCAGCAGAAGTCTAGCGGGAGAGGCTGGGGAGTACGAGCAGTACTTC.

This clonotype was seen more than once but under ten times. This chain links TRBV5-1 with TRBJ2-3; D remains unclear. This CDR3 comprises 14 residues. V was cut by 0 bases and J by 5 bases, with 10 bases left in between. The germline V gene has CDR1 SGHRS and CDR2 YFSETQ. In nucleotides, the CDR3 is TGCGCCAGCAGCTTGGAGGCAGCGAGAGATACGCAGTATTTT. This codes for CASSLEAARDTQYF.

This clonotype came up many times. The rearrangement uses TRBV12-3 or TRBV12-4 and TRBJ2-7, with 11 nucleotides matching TRBD2. V was pared by 4 bases and J by 0 bases, with 5 bases of the junction left unmatched. The CDR3 covers 16 residues. CDR3 DNA: TGTGCCAGCAGTTCTAGACTAGCGGGGTCCTCCTACGAGCAGTACTTC. Translation gives CASSSRLAGSSYEQYF.

This clonotype was counted at least ten times. The chain carries TRBV7-9 and TRBJ1-5; no clear D. Trimming cost V 1 base and J 4 bases, with 5 bases left between them. The germline V gene encodes CDR1 SEHNR and CDR2 FQNEAQ (reference sequence). The CDR3 totals 13 residues. CDR3 bases: TGTGCCAGCAGCTTAGAGGTAAATCAGCCCCAGCATTTT. Protein product: CASSLEVNQPQHF. The entire variable domain, with the rest obtained from reference TRBV7-9 and TRBJ1-5, is as follows: DTGVSQNPRHKITKRGQNVTFRCDPISEHNRLYWYRQTLGQGPEFLTYFQNEAQLEKSRLLSDRFSAERPKGSFSTLEIQRTEQGDSAMYLCASSLEVNQPQHFGDGTRLSIL.